Following are 3 T cell receptor beta chains from one sample sequenced in a study of blood T cell repertoires in COVID-19. Only in-frame clones appear in the TCRdb table, and some are missing; sequencing was by immunoSEQ multiplex PCR. The profile shows around 40,000 clones, approximately 93% of them singletons. The specimen was peripheral blood. All receptors derive from a human donor with active COVID-19. The donor label of this sample is uncertain.

The V gene is TRBV2, the J gene TRBJ2-3, with 9 bases aligning to TRBD2. The CDR3 contains 16 residues. V trimming: 8 bases; J trimming: 1 base; junction bases outside the gene matches: 10. The germline V gene has CDR1 SNHLY and CDR2 FYNNEI. Written as DNA, the CDR3 is TGTGCCAGCTACCCCCACCGCGGGGGGGGCACAGATACGCAGTATTTT. Translation: CASYPHRGGGTDTQYF.

V and J are TRBV29-1 and TRBJ2-7; TRBD1 aligns across 8 bases. Losses at the gene ends were 7 bases for V and 2 bases for J; bases not matched to a gene: 10. The germline gives CDR1 SQVTM, CDR2 ANQGSEA. The CDR3 consists of 14 residues. CDR3 sequence: CSALAGTGAYEQYF. CDR3 bases: TGCAGCGCCCTAGCCGGGACAGGCGCCTACGAGCAGTACTTC.

The chain employs TRBV5-6 and TRBJ1-1, with TRBD1 matching over 7 bases. The V and J ends lost 3 bases and 1 base, in that order; junction bases with no gene match: 3. CDR3 length equals 14 residues. Germline V gene lookup returns CDR1 SGHDT and CDR2 YYEEEE. The CDR3 DNA sequence: TGTGCCAGCAGCTGGGACAGTCAGAACACTGAAGCTTTCTTT. This encodes CASSWDSQNTEAFF.